What follows are 29 T cell receptor beta chains derived from one specimen sequenced in a study of OX40 agonist ivuxolimab in advanced cancers. Sequenced by immunoSEQ multiplex PCR; TCRdb stores in-frame clones only, minus some. The sample contains under 50,000 clones, more than 85% of which appear only once. This material consisted of CD4+ or CD8+ T cells sorted from blood, taken in a trial of the OX40 agonist ivuxolimab. Every receptor here comes from an adult with an advanced solid tumor such as melanoma, head and neck, liver or kidney cancer.

The chain's CDR3 is CASSPDSQVYGYTF. The CDR3, as DNA: TGTGCCAGCAGCCCGGACAGCCAGGTCTATGGCTACACCTTC. The chain combines TRBV7-9 with TRBJ1-2; D possibly corresponds to TRBD1 (6 bases). Trimming left V 5 bases short and J 4 bases short, with 14 bases between. CDR3 length: 14 residues. Looked up from germline, CDR1 is SEHNR and CDR2 is FQNEAQ (reference sequence).

The V call is TRBV10-3, the J call TRBJ2-1; D is uncertain. Trimming removed 3 bases at V and 5 bases at J, with 11 bases between. CDR1 and CDR2 (germline): ENHRY, SYGVKD. There are 14 residues in the CDR3. The CDR3 here is CAISDPTWDNEQFF. The CDR3 DNA sequence: TGTGCCATCAGTGACCCGACCTGGGACAATGAGCAGTTCTTC.

The chain joins TRBV28 to TRBJ1-5; 10 bases align to TRBD1. Per germline, CDR1 MDHEN and CDR2 SYDVKM. The V segment lost 6 bases and the J segment 0 bases; nucleotides outside the gene matches: 8. The CDR3 sequence is 17 residues long. The CDR3 region is CASSRDRGVGSNQPQHF. The CDR3 coding sequence is TGTGCCAGCAGCCGGGACAGGGGTGTTGGTAGCAATCAGCCCCAGCATTTT.

The CDR3 sequence is CASSQLGFTEAFF. CDR3 coding DNA: TGTGCCAGCAGCCAATTGGGGTTCACTGAAGCTTTCTTT. This chain links TRBV14 with TRBJ1-1; no clear D gene. The V end lost 2 bases, the J end lost 4 bases, and 8 bases lay between the germline ends. CDR3 length: 13 amino acids. CDR1 is SGHDN, CDR2 FVKESK, per germline.

CDR3 sequence: CASSDSGNTEAFF. The CDR3 DNA reads TGTGCCAGCAGTGACTCGGGGAACACTGAAGCTTTCTTT. This sequence joins TRBV6-4 and TRBJ1-1; D is unresolved. With 0 bases removed from V and 1 base from J, the gap between germline ends came to 3 bases. The CDR3 totals 13 residues. Germline V lookup: CDR1 MRHNA, CDR2 SNTAGT.

The chain has TRBV29-1 and TRBJ2-7; 8 bases match TRBD1. The germline V gene encodes CDR1 SQVTM and CDR2 ANQGSEA. CDR3 length equals 16 residues. The J segment lost 0 bases and the V segment lost 2 bases, leaving 9 bases of the junction unmatched. The CDR3 here is CSVETGQGPSSYEQYF. CDR3 coding DNA: TGCAGCGTTGAAACTGGACAGGGTCCAAGCTCCTACGAGCAGTACTTC.

The chain has TRBV9 and TRBJ2-5, with 7 positions matching TRBD2. From germline, CDR1 is SGDLS and CDR2 YYNGEE. V shed 2 bases and J 5 bases; nucleotides not matched to a gene: 12. This CDR3 contains 16 residues. The CDR3 DNA follows: TGTGCCAGCAGCGTTCTGGGGGGGTACTTACCCGAGACCCAGTACTTC. Encoded protein: CASSVLGGYLPETQYF.

The chain combines TRBV6-5 with TRBJ2-7; TRBD2 aligns across 10 bases. Germline loops: CDR1 MNHEY, CDR2 SVGAGI. CDR3 length equals 14 residues. V lost 0 bases and J lost 7; bases outside the gene matches: 3. The CDR3 sequence is CASSYSGLAREQYF. The CDR3 nucleotides are TGTGCCAGCAGTTACTCGGGACTAGCGAGAGAGCAGTACTTC.

This clone was seen a single time. The V and J genes are TRBV19 and TRBJ2-3, with no clear D. Germline V gives CDR1 LNHDA, CDR2 SQIVND (reference sequence). This CDR3 is 13 amino acids long. The V end lost 5 bases, the J end lost 0 bases, and 6 bases lay between the germline ends. This CDR3 is CASSSGSTDTQYF. DNA for the CDR3: TGTGCCAGTAGTTCCGGTAGCACAGATACGCAGTATTTT. Filled out from reference TRBV19 and TRBJ2-3, the complete variable domain reads DGGITQSPKYLFRKEGQNVTLSCEQNLNHDAMYWYRQDPGQGLRLIYYSQIVNDFQKGDIAEGYSVSREKKESFPLTVTSAQKNPTAFYLCASSSGSTDTQYFGPGTRLTVL.

The V gene is TRBV5-5, the J gene TRBJ2-7; D uncertain. The CDR3 has 14 residues. Germline CDR1 is SGHKS and CDR2 is YYEKEE (reference sequence). Trimming took 4 bases from V and 7 from J, leaving 18 bases between them. The CDR3 reads CASSPYGPTVEQYF. CDR3 bases: TGTGCCAGCAGCCCCTACGGGCCGACTGTAGAGCAGTACTTC.

This chain links TRBV11-2 with TRBJ2-5; D perhaps matches TRBD1 (6 bases). The DNA matches TRBJ2-7 better at its end, which makes the J call doubtful. The germline V gene has CDR1 SGHAT and CDR2 FQNNGV. The CDR3 is 12 amino acids. The CDR3 protein is CASSDRLGEQYF. The CDR3 DNA reads as TGTGCCAGCAGCGACAGGTTGGGCGAGCAGTACTTC.

DNA of the CDR3: TGTGCCAGCAGCGTAGGAAGCAACAGGGGAGGCGAGCAGTACTTC. This gives the protein CASSVGSNRGGEQYF. V and J are TRBV9 and TRBJ2-7; possible D gene TRBD1, 7 bases. Trimming stripped 0 bases from V and 6 bases from J, with 16 bases between. The CDR3 is 15 residues long. The germline V gene has CDR1 SGDLS and CDR2 YYNGEE.

This rearrangement joins TRBV13 to TRBJ2-2, with 9 bases lining up with TRBD2. Germline CDR1 is PRHDT and CDR2 is FYEKMQ (reference sequence). The CDR3 covers 16 residues. The junction had 8 bases not matched to a gene; V was cut back by 5 bases and J by 4 bases. The CDR3 protein is CASSPEGLASTGELFF. As DNA, the CDR3 is TGTGCCAGCAGCCCAGAGGGACTAGCCAGCACCGGGGAGCTGTTTTTT. The full variable domain, rest sourced from reference TRBV13 and TRBJ2-2, is AAGVIQSPRHLIKEKRETATLKCYPIPRHDTVYWYQQGPGQDPQFLISFYEKMQSDKGSIPDRFSAQQFSDYHSELNMSSLELGDSALYFCASSPEGLASTGELFFGEGSRLTVL.

V and J are TRBV5-4 and TRBJ2-3, with no clear D. This CDR3 has 15 residues. In germline, CDR1 is SGHNT, CDR2 YYREEE (reference sequence). Between the trimmed V and J ends, which lost 0 bases and 0 bases, there was a span of 8 bases. CDR3 sequence: CASSLGTLSTDTQYF. CDR3 DNA sequence: TGTGCCAGCAGCTTGGGCACCCTTAGCACAGATACGCAGTATTTT. Looking up the rest from reference TRBV5-4 and TRBJ2-3 gives the full variable domain: ETGVTQSPTHLIKTRGQQVTLRCSSQSGHNTVSWYQQALGQGPQFIFQYYREEENGRGNFPPRFSGLQFPNYSSELNVNALELDDSALYLCASSLGTLSTDTQYFGPGTRLTVL.

This chain connects TRBV5-4 to TRBJ1-6; D remains ambiguous. In germline, CDR1 is SGHNT, CDR2 YYREEE (reference sequence). V was shortened by 1 base and J by 2 bases, with 4 bases between the two germline ends. This CDR3 comprises 14 residues. This chain's CDR3 is CASSLWAYNSPLHF. DNA of the CDR3: TGTGCCAGCAGCTTGTGGGCCTATAATTCACCCCTCCACTTT.

This chain joins TRBV7-2 and TRBJ2-7; TRBD2 matches at 7 bases. The CDR3 has 15 residues. The V segment lost 0 bases and the J segment 2 bases; nucleotides outside the gene matches: 4. Germline CDR1 reads SGHTA; CDR2 reads FQGNSA. The CDR3 spells CASSLAGGSTYEQYF. The DNA for the CDR3 is TGTGCCAGCAGCTTAGCGGGGGGGTCCACCTACGAGCAGTACTTC.

This clone was seen a single time. The chain is built from TRBV7-2 and TRBJ1-3, with D possibly matching TRBD1 (6 bases). Germline assignment: CDR1 SGHTA and CDR2 FQGNSA. V was cut by 4 bases and J by 9 bases, with 13 bases left in between. This CDR3 has 13 amino acids. DNA of the CDR3: TGTGCCAGCAGCTCCGGGACATTCATCACCATATATTTT. Encoded protein: CASSSGTFITIYF.

This chain links TRBV19 with TRBJ2-1, with 8 bases lining up with TRBD2. The V segment lost 3 bases and the J segment 1 base; nucleotides outside the gene matches: 5. The CDR3 extends over 16 amino acids. In germline, CDR1 is LNHDA, CDR2 SQIVND (reference sequence). The CDR3 is CASSISGGRSYNEQFF. CDR3 coding DNA: TGTGCCAGTAGTATTTCGGGAGGGAGGTCCTACAATGAGCAGTTCTTC.

The J gene is TRBJ2-7, the V gene TRBV6-6; weak D call: TRBD1 (7 bases). The V and J ends lost 5 bases and 2 bases respectively, with 19 bases between them. CDR1 and CDR2 (germline): MNHNY, SVGAGI (reference sequence). The CDR3 is 16 amino acids. Here the CDR3 DNA reads TGTGCCAGCAGTCTGGAGGGGGGACAGAATACCTACGAGCAGTACTTC. Amino acids: CASSLEGGQNTYEQYF.

A word on this clone: The junction departs from germline at one end; a sequencing error may be responsible. The J gene is TRBJ2-2, the V gene TRBV7-7; tentative D call: TRBD1 (6 bases). The length of the CDR3 is 15 residues. Germline lookup yields CDR1 SSHAT and CDR2 FNYEAQ (reference sequence). CDR3 in DNA: TGTGCTAGCAGCTTGGGGGCAGGGGCTGGCGGGGAGCTGTTTTTT. Its protein is CASSLGAGAGGELFF.

The chain links TRBV7-9 to TRBJ2-4; 7 bases match TRBD1. Germline CDR1 SEHNR, CDR2 FQNEAQ (reference sequence). V shed 4 bases and J 4 bases; nucleotides not matched to a gene: 7. The CDR3 consists of 15 residues. CDR3 in DNA: TGTGCCAGCAGCTCAACCGGGACAGAAAAAAACATTCAGTACTTC. The encoded protein is CASSSTGTEKNIQYF.

The chain carries TRBV19 and TRBJ1-5; no reliable D call. V was pared by 6 bases and J by 0 bases, with 12 bases between. Germline-derived CDR1 and CDR2 are LNHDA and SQIVND (reference sequence). The CDR3 covers 15 residues. The CDR3 coding sequence is TGTGCCAGTAGCGATGCGGCCTATAGCAATCAGCCCCAGCATTTT. Translation gives CASSDAAYSNQPQHF. Variable domain in full (rest from reference TRBV19 and TRBJ1-5): DGGITQSPKYLFRKEGQNVTLSCEQNLNHDAMYWYRQDPGQGLRLIYYSQIVNDFQKGDIAEGYSVSREKKESFPLTVTSAQKNPTAFYLCASSDAAYSNQPQHFGDGTRLSIL.

The rearrangement links TRBV19 to TRBJ2-7; 9 bases agree with TRBD1. Trimming removed 1 base from V and 2 bases from J; junction bases left unmatched: 3. There are 15 residues in the CDR3. Germline V CDR1 and CDR2: LNHDA, SQIVND (reference sequence). The CDR3 coding sequence is TGTGCCAGTAGTATAGCCGGGACAGGGACCTACGAGCAGTACTTC. As protein: CASSIAGTGTYEQYF.

This clone was seen a few times. V and J are TRBV6-1 and TRBJ1-1; 8 bases line up with TRBD1. J was trimmed by 4 bases and V by 1 base; bases with no gene match: 5. The CDR3 is 15 amino acids. Germline lookup yields CDR1 MNHNS and CDR2 SASEGT. The CDR3 nucleotides are TGTGCCAGCAGTGAAGGGGCAGGGGGCCTCACTGAAGCTTTCTTT. The encoded protein is CASSEGAGGLTEAFF.

The CDR3 protein is CASSTDGSYNEQFF. The CDR3 coding sequence is TGTGCCAGCAGCACAGACGGGTCCTACAATGAGCAGTTCTTC. The chain uses TRBV6-5 and TRBJ2-1, with no clear D. Germline-derived CDR1 and CDR2 are MNHEY and SVGAGI. The V end was cut by 6 bases, the J end by 1 base, with 10 bases between. CDR3 length equals 14 residues.

The V and J genes are TRBV19 and TRBJ2-6; D ambiguous. The V end was cut by 5 bases, the J end by 4 bases, with 3 bases between. CDR3 length equals 12 residues. The germline CDR1 and CDR2 sequences are LNHDA and SQIVND (reference sequence). CDR3 DNA sequence: TGTGCCAGTAGTTTGGGGGCCAACGTCCTGACTTTC. The encoded protein is CASSLGANVLTF.

This clone appeared a few times. A far bigger clonotype differs at one base, so this is likely a read error. The V gene is TRBV4-2, the J gene TRBJ2-7, with D maybe TRBD1 (5 bases). Germline V CDR1 and CDR2: LGHNA, YNFKEQ. V was pared by 0 bases and J by 2 bases, with 8 bases between. The CDR3 sequence is 14 residues long. CDR3 DNA sequence: TGTGCCAGCAGCCAAGATAGGGGTACCTACGAGCAGTACTTC. It codes for CASSQDRGTYEQYF.

The rearrangement joins TRBV5-1 to TRBJ2-7, with TRBD1 matching 7 bases. This CDR3 spans 14 amino acids. The germline CDR1 and CDR2 sequences are SGHRS and YFSETQ. Germline trimming cut 5 bases from V and 6 bases from J; bases unmatched to any gene: 11. The CDR3, as DNA: TGCGCCAGCAGTACTGACAGGGCATCGTCCGAGCAGTACTTC. It specifies CASSTDRASSEQYF.

The CDR3 is CASSGTGTDRFSGANVLTF. For the CDR3, the DNA is TGTGCCAGCAGCGGAACCGGGACAGACAGATTCTCTGGGGCCAACGTCCTGACTTTC. The chain carries TRBV9 and TRBJ2-6; 7 bases are shared with TRBD1. CDR3 length: 19 residues. CDR1 SGDLS and CDR2 YYNGEE come from the germline V gene. The V gene end was trimmed by 3 bases and the J gene end by 0 bases; junction bases not matched to a gene: 12.